The clone carrying this T cell receptor (beta chain) has only a few counts. The repertoire was sequenced with immunoSEQ multiplex PCR; TCRdb's copy has only in-frame clones and lacks some. The sample has about 150,000 clones; 85% to 90% are singletons. The data stem from a study of blood T cell repertoires in COVID-19. V lost 3 bases to trimming and J lost 8 bases; unmatched junction nucleotides: 15. From germline, CDR1 is SNHLY and CDR2 FYNNEI. The CDR3 is 17 residues long. The genes are TRBV2 and TRBJ2-1, with 8 positions matching TRBD2. The clonotype originates from a woman between 40 and 55 years old with acute or convalescent COVID-19. Sequencing was carried out using peripheral blood. The CDR3, as DNA: TGTGCCAGCAGTGACTTGAGGGAAACGGGGGGGCTGGATGAGCAGTTCTTC. Its translation is CASSDLRETGGLDEQFF.